The clone carrying this TCR beta chain was recorded only once. The antigen remains undetermined. Germline V gene data show CDR1 as KGHSH and CDR2 as LQKENI. The CDR3 length is 14 residues. Trimming removed 2 bases from V and 5 bases from J, with 12 bases in between. This PCR relied on a set of 60 Vbeta primers and 13 Jbeta primers. The protocol was immunoSEQ multiplex PCR, while the TCRdb copy is restricted to in-frame clones and leaves out a portion. The repertoire holds approximately 190,000 clones, around 85% seen once, with approximately 3.8% in the top ten. The source of the sample is a study of cytomegalovirus exposure and HLA in healthy donors. General observations from the study: CMV antigen specificity was confirmed in vitro for three CMV-associated chains. Cytomegalovirus association was assigned to about 150 TCR beta chains. Previously analyzed data showed that most TCR beta V segments were productive at a frequency of about 87% or about 30%.

This TCR came from a man in his fifties in good health and CMV-seronegative. The chain is built from TRBV18 and TRBJ2-5; D may be TRBD1 (5 bases). Sequencing was performed on PBMCs. CDR3 nucleotide sequence: TGTGCCAGCTCACCAGGGGCCGGGTACGAGACCCAGTACTTC. This translates into CASSPGAGYETQYF.